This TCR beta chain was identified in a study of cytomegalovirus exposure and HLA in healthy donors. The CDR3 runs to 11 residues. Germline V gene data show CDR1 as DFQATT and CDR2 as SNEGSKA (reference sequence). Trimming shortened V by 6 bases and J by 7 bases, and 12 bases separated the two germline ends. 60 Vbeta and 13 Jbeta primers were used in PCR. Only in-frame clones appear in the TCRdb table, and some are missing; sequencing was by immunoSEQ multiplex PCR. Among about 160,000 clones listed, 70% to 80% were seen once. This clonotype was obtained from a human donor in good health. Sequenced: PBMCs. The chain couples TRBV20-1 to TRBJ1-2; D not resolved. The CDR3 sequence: CSAREDSGYTF. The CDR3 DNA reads TGCAGTGCCCGTGAGGATAGTGGCTACACCTTC.